The 28 T cell receptor beta chains below all came from one sample that was sequenced in a study of cytotoxic CD8 clonotypes in ibrutinib-treated CLL (dated by TCRdb to 2020 to 2023). The library was prepared using the immunoSEQ multiplex PCR assay. TCRdb stores this immuneACCESS table with in-frame sequences only. Part of the clones is absent; in the studies checked, under half of the shortfall reflects unresolved V genes, and no reason is known for the rest. The sample includes 100,000 to 150,000 clones, with 80% to 90% observed a single time. The ten largest clonotypes hold over 2% of the sample. The time point label, as the study defines it: 20 to 25 months on ibrutinib. The sequences come from PBMCs, collected after 24 months of ibrutinib treatment. These receptors came from a human donor with chronic lymphocytic leukemia.

The V call is TRBV20-1, the J call TRBJ2-1; D is ambiguous. Trimming left V 1 base short and J 8 bases short, with 6 bases between. The CDR3 loop spans 11 amino acids. Germline lookup yields CDR1 DFQATT and CDR2 SNEGSKA (reference sequence). The CDR3 sequence is CSARGNYEQFF. The CDR3 DNA is TGCAGTGCTAGAGGTAACTATGAGCAGTTCTTC.

The chain uses TRBV7-8 and TRBJ1-1; the D is unclear. The CDR3 has 13 amino acids. V gave up 6 bases and J gave up 11 bases, with 19 bases separating them. Per the germline V gene, CDR1 is SGHVS and CDR2 is FQNEAQ. The CDR3 is CASSPPPPALAFF. CDR3 nucleotide sequence: TGTGCCAGCAGTCCCCCGCCGCCTGCGTTGGCTTTCTTT.

The sample holds one count of this clone. V is TRBV5-8 and J is TRBJ2-7, with TRBD2 as a possible D gene (5 bases). Trimming removed 2 bases from V and 2 bases from J, with 11 bases in between. CDR3 length: 14 amino acids. Germline-derived CDR1 and CDR2 are SGHTS and YDEGEE. This CDR3 is CASSFEKGAYEQYF. CDR3 sequence (DNA): TGTGCCAGCAGCTTCGAAAAGGGAGCCTACGAGCAGTACTTC.

The table lists this clone with a few counts. The CDR3 DNA reads as TGTGCCAGCAGTGAAACGGCTAACTATGGCTACACCTTC. Its translation: CASSETANYGYTF. The V call is TRBV2, the J call TRBJ1-2; no reliable D call. In germline, CDR1 is SNHLY, CDR2 FYNNEI. The CDR3 has 13 amino acids. Trimming removed 2 bases from V and 0 bases from J, with 4 bases in between.

The chain uses TRBV5-1 and TRBJ2-5, with D uncertain. Trimming took 6 bases from V and 0 from J, leaving 15 bases between them. Per the germline V gene, CDR1 is SGHRS and CDR2 is YFSETQ. CDR3 size: 15 residues. The CDR3, as DNA: TGCGCCAGCATGTTAGGACGAACAAACCAAGAGACCCAGTACTTC. Protein: CASMLGRTNQETQYF.

This clone was observed a handful of times. The chain's CDR3 is CAWSAGVGYTF. The CDR3 bases are TGTGCCTGGAGTGCCGGGGTCGGCTACACCTTC. V usage is TRBV30 and J usage is TRBJ1-2; D remains unclear. Trimming took 1 base from V and 8 from J, leaving 8 bases between them. CDR1 and CDR2 (germline): GTSNPN, SVGIG (reference sequence). This CDR3 has 11 residues.

This clone is a singleton in its sample. V is TRBV28 and J is TRBJ1-2; a possible D gene is TRBD1 (5 bases). The CDR3 is made up of 14 amino acids. Trimming shortened V by 6 bases and J by 4 bases, and 15 bases separated the two germline ends. CDR1 and CDR2 (germline): MDHEN, SYDVKM. The CDR3 region is CASSSIQVIYGYTF. The CDR3, as DNA: TGTGCCAGCAGCAGTATACAGGTTATCTATGGCTACACCTTC.

V and J are TRBV28 and TRBJ2-7; 10 bases agree with TRBD1. Germline-derived CDR1 and CDR2 are MDHEN and SYDVKM. Losses at the gene ends were 5 bases for V and 5 bases for J; bases not matched to a gene: 9. The CDR3 is 15 residues long. DNA for the CDR3: TGTGCCAGCAGTAGACCGGGACAGGGGTTGGACGAGCAGTACTTC. Amino acids: CASSRPGQGLDEQYF. The variable domain in full, completed from reference TRBV28 and TRBJ2-7, reads DVKVTQSSRYLVKRTGEKVFLECVQDMDHENMFWYRQDPGLGLRLIYFSYDVKMKEKGDIPEGYSVSREKKERFSLILESASTNQTSMYLCASSRPGQGLDEQYFGPGTRLTVT.

The chain is built from TRBV7-9 and TRBJ2-7; D unresolved. This CDR3 has 11 amino acids. V was pared by 3 bases and J by 3 bases, with 3 bases between. The germline V gene has CDR1 SEHNR and CDR2 FQNEAQ (reference sequence). CDR3 DNA sequence: TGTGCCAGCAGCTTTAGCTACGAGCAGTACTTC. This sequence encodes CASSFSYEQYF.

Remarks on this clone: Mismatch with germline at one junction end may stem from a read error. This sequence joins TRBV7-7 and TRBJ2-7; 15 bases agree with TRBD2. The CDR3 extends over 14 amino acids. Germline V lookup: CDR1 SSHAT, CDR2 FNYEAQ (reference sequence). The CDR3: CASSQGLAGGEQYF. CDR3 nucleotides: TGTGCTAGCAGCCAGGGACTAGCGGGAGGCGAGCAGTACTTC.

The rearrangement links TRBV2 to TRBJ2-1; D gene ambiguous. CDR1 SNHLY and CDR2 FYNNEI come from the germline V gene. V was shortened by 6 bases and J by 3 bases, with 21 bases between the two germline ends. The CDR3 extends over 17 amino acids. The DNA for the CDR3 is TGTGCCAGCAGCCGAAGATCTACCCTTTCTATCTACAATGAGCAGTTCTTC. The encoded protein is CASSRRSTLSIYNEQFF.

V gene TRBV6-1 combines with J gene TRBJ1-2, with 11 bases lining up with TRBD1. CDR3 length: 15 residues. The germline V gene encodes CDR1 MNHNS and CDR2 SASEGT. V shed 5 bases, J shed 8 bases, and the junction held 10 bases outside the gene matches. In DNA, the CDR3 is TGTGCCAGCAGTATCAGGACAGGGGGCGAGAGAGGCTACACCTTC. Protein sequence: CASSIRTGGERGYTF.

The rearrangement uses TRBV9 and TRBJ2-2; D not resolved. The CDR3 length is 12 residues. Trimming stripped 6 bases from V and 1 base from J, with 4 bases between. CDR1 is SGDLS, CDR2 YYNGEE, per germline. CDR3 in amino acids: CASKENTGELFF. The CDR3 coding sequence is TGTGCCAGCAAAGAGAACACCGGGGAGCTGTTTTTT.

This sequence joins TRBV7-9 and TRBJ2-4, with a tentative D call TRBD2 (5 bases). This CDR3 comprises 16 residues. Germline V CDR1 and CDR2: SEHNR, FQNEAQ (reference sequence). V was cut by 1 base and J by 2 bases, with 12 bases left in between. The CDR3, as DNA: TGTGCCAGCAGCTTAGAAGGGATCGGGACCAAAAACATTCAGTACTTC. Translated: CASSLEGIGTKNIQYF.

The genes are TRBV2 and TRBJ2-3; no firm D call. The CDR3 runs to 13 residues. The germline gives CDR1 SNHLY, CDR2 FYNNEI. V lost 8 bases, J lost 0 bases, and 9 bases lay in between. The CDR3 loop reads CASDRISTDTQYF. The CDR3, as DNA: TGTGCCAGCGACCGGATTAGCACAGATACGCAGTATTTT.

The gene calls are TRBV29-1 and TRBJ2-7, with D possibly being TRBD1 (6 bases). The V end was cut by 5 bases, the J end by 4 bases, with 12 bases between. Germline V gene lookup returns CDR1 SQVTM and CDR2 ANQGSEA. This CDR3 spans 12 amino acids. The DNA of the CDR3 is TGCAGCGTTAGACAGGCACCTTACGAGCAGTACTTC. This codes for CSVRQAPYEQYF.

The chain joins TRBV4-2 to TRBJ2-5; 8 bases map to TRBD1. V was pared by 7 bases and J by 4 bases, with 14 bases of the junction left unmatched. The CDR3 has 16 amino acids. Germline CDR1 is LGHNA and CDR2 is YNFKEQ. The CDR3 spells CASNRGDRGESETQYF. The DNA of the CDR3 is TGTGCCAGCAATAGGGGCGACAGGGGAGAGTCAGAGACCCAGTACTTC.

The V and J genes are TRBV6-6 and TRBJ1-1; TRBD1 might be the D (6 bases). Germline-derived CDR1 and CDR2 are MNHNY and SVGAGI (reference sequence). The CDR3 has 13 amino acids. V gave up 4 bases and J gave up 7 bases, with 13 bases separating them. The CDR3 loop reads CASSSSGDLEAFF. In DNA form, the CDR3 reads TGTGCCAGCAGTTCCTCAGGGGACCTTGAAGCTTTCTTT.

This chain joins TRBV10-3 and TRBJ2-7, with 10 bases that match TRBD2. Unmatched junction bases numbered 9, after V lost 4 bases and J lost 0 bases. Germline V gene lookup returns CDR1 ENHRY and CDR2 SYGVKD. This CDR3 has 17 amino acids. The CDR3 bases are TGTGCCATCAGTGGCGGTAGCGGGGGGTACAACTCCTACGAGCAGTACTTC. Amino acids: CAISGGSGGYNSYEQYF.

V usage is TRBV21-1 and J usage is TRBJ2-1; TRBD1 is the table's D call, not checked against the DNA. TRBV21-1 is marked as a pseudogene. The CDR3 has 15 residues. CDR3 sequence reads: CASKGQPLSYNEQFF. CDR3 DNA sequence: TGTGCCAGCAAGGGACAGCCACTATCCTACAATGAGCAGTTCTTC.

This clone came up a few times. The chain couples TRBV28 to TRBJ1-2; tentative D call: TRBD1 (6 bases). V was trimmed by 7 bases and J by 5 bases, leaving 20 bases between them. CDR1 and CDR2 (germline): MDHEN, SYDVKM. The CDR3 has 15 amino acids. The CDR3 region has the DNA TGTGCCAGCACCTCCTCGGGACAACGATCGTATGGCTACACCTTC. Its protein is CASTSSGQRSYGYTF.

The CDR3 DNA sequence: TGTGCCAGCAGTTACTCGAAGGGGGAAATCGAAAAACTGTTTTTT. Protein product: CASSYSKGEIEKLFF. This chain joins TRBV6-6 and TRBJ1-4, with D perhaps matching TRBD1 (6 bases). Trimming shortened V by 0 bases and J by 8 bases, and 13 bases separated the two germline ends. This CDR3 is 15 amino acids long. The germline V gene encodes CDR1 MNHNY and CDR2 SVGAGI (reference sequence).

The chain recombines TRBV5-4 with TRBJ1-2; D gene uncertain. The CDR3 consists of 18 residues. V lost 1 base and J lost 0, with 19 bases in between. Per germline, CDR1 SGHNT and CDR2 YYREEE (reference sequence). CDR3 DNA sequence: TGTGCCAGCAGCTTGAGTTACGGCAGAGGGTCCTCTAACTATGGCTACACCTTC. Translating gives CASSLSYGRGSSNYGYTF.

This sequence joins TRBV29-1 and TRBJ1-3; TRBD1 matches at 7 bases. The CDR3 extends over 15 amino acids. V shed 3 bases, J shed 11 bases, and the junction held 16 bases outside the gene matches. Looked up from germline, CDR1 is SQVTM and CDR2 is ANQGSEA. The CDR3 nucleotides are TGCAGCGTTGAGGCCGGGACAGCCGAATTAGGCCCCATATATTTT. Translated: CSVEAGTAELGPIYF. Complete variable domain (other parts from reference TRBV29-1 and TRBJ1-3): SAVISQKPSRDICQRGTSLTIQCQVDSQVTMMFWYRQQPGQSLTLIATANQGSEATYESGFVIDKFPISRPNLTFSTLTVSNMSPEDSSIYLCSVEAGTAELGPIYFGEGSWLTVV.

V gene TRBV4-3 combines with J gene TRBJ2-2; 7 bases agree with TRBD2. V was clipped by 0 bases and J by 5 bases; unmatched bases: 6. The CDR3 length is 16 residues. Germline CDR1 is LGHNA and CDR2 is YSLEER. CDR3 nucleotides: TGCGCCAGCAGCCAAGATACGGGGGGATCTACCGGGGAGCTGTTTTTT. Translated, it gives CASSQDTGGSTGELFF.

The rearrangement joins TRBV5-6 to TRBJ1-6; 9 nucleotides line up with TRBD1. The length of the CDR3 is 15 residues. V shed 4 bases, J shed 14 bases, and the junction held 13 bases outside the gene matches. Germline V CDR1 and CDR2: SGHDT, YYEEEE. The DNA of the CDR3 is TGTGCCAGCAGCCTACCCGGGACAGGGTTAGGAACCCTCCACTTT. Amino acids: CASSLPGTGLGTLHF.

This clone was observed once. V is TRBV7-9 and J is TRBJ1-4, with D perhaps TRBD1 (5 bases). Germline V gives CDR1 SEHNR, CDR2 FQNEAQ (reference sequence). The CDR3 has 15 residues. Trimming removed 6 bases from V and 8 bases from J, with 19 bases in between. CDR3 in DNA: TGTGCCAGCAGTTCCGGCAGGGTGACTGAAGAAAAACTGTTTTTT. It codes for CASSSGRVTEEKLFF. The complete variable domain, with remaining parts taken from reference TRBV7-9 and TRBJ1-4, reads DTGVSQNPRHKITKRGQNVTFRCDPISEHNRLYWYRQTLGQGPEFLTYFQNEAQLEKSRLLSDRFSAERPKGSFSTLEIQRTEQGDSAMYLCASSSGRVTEEKLFFGSGTQLSVL.

The J gene is TRBJ2-2, the V gene TRBV4-3; D may match TRBD1 or TRBD2 (6 bases each). Germline-derived CDR1 and CDR2 are LGHNA and YSLEER. The CDR3 is 17 amino acids. V gave up 1 base and J gave up 0 bases, with 12 bases separating them. The CDR3 loop reads CASSQGGARSNTGELFF. The CDR3, as DNA: TGCGCCAGCAGCCAAGGGGGGGCGCGGTCGAACACCGGGGAGCTGTTTTTT.